The T cell receptor (beta chain) described here comes from a study of yellow fever vaccine responses in identical twins. TCRdb reanalysed the RT-PCR reads using MiXCR and keeps one entry per CDR3 protein. The table records under 20,000 distinct CDR3 sequences, under 70% of them present only once. Broader study findings: Twins' vaccine T cell responses were reported to seem partly convergent and partly personalized.

A remark on this clonotype: Its specificity is unknown.

The germline V gene encodes CDR1 SNHLY and CDR2 FYNNEI. Trimming cost V 8 bases and J 4 bases; bases outside gene matches: 5. This CDR3 spans 13 amino acids. This clonotype was sampled from a woman aged 18-29 years who received the yellow fever vaccine. The genes are TRBV2 and TRBJ2-5; TRBD1 agrees at 9 bases. The starting material was T cells from blood (PBMCs), unsorted or a sorted subset (not recorded which), obtained before or after yellow fever vaccination (not recorded which). The CDR3 coding sequence is TGTGCCAGCCCCGGGACAGGGACAGAGACCCAGTACTTC. This codes for CASPGTGTETQYF. The whole variable domain, remainder taken from reference TRBV2 and TRBJ2-5, is EPEVTQTPSHQVTQMGQEVILRCVPISNHLYFYWYRQILGQKVEFLVSFYNNEISEKSEIFDDQFSVERPDGSNFTLKIRSTKLEDSAMYFCASPGTGTETQYFGPGTRLLVL.